This T cell receptor beta chain derives from a study of blood T cells in healthy people across ages. Study-wide results and caveats: A strong correlation between TCR beta diversity and naive T cell percentage was seen. Not knowing donor CMV status may have confounded expanded clonotype changes.

Each individual donor underwent a draw of 8.5 to 10 milliliters of peripheral blood. Comment on this clonotype: The antigen is undetermined.

Germline-derived CDR1 and CDR2 are LNHNV and YYDKDF (reference sequence). Trimming shortened V by 0 bases and J by 7 bases, and 15 bases separated the two germline ends. The CDR3 consists of 16 residues. It was with a sample-barcoded 5' primer and a J-beta primer mix that a second PCR of about 6 to 12 cycles was run. The yield of each sample was at least 2.5 million CDR3-containing paired-end reads. TCRdb fed the 5' RACE reads into MiXCR, producing one record per CDR3 protein. The top ten hold roughly 8.2% of the sample, which has about 1.7 million distinct CDR3 sequences, about 30% seen once. The sequence was obtained from a woman aged 25-40 years in good health. The specimen was blood. The chain joins TRBV15 to TRBJ2-2; D uncertain. CDR3 bases: TGTGCCACCAGCAGAGATCGAGCCGAAGTGGGCGGGGAGCTGTTTTTT. Its protein is CATSRDRAEVGGELFF.